Listed here are 26 T cell receptor beta chains from one sample, sequenced in a study of identical twins. MiXCR, run by TCRdb on the 5' RACE reads, gives a single entry per CDR3 protein. The data hold around 1.7 million distinct CDR3 sequences, with under 35% observed a single time. Material for sequencing was cord blood. The receptor source for this set is a newborn girl in good health.

CDR3 nucleotides: TGTGCCAGGAGAACGGGGGATTGGCATGAGCAGTACTTC. Amino acid sequence: CARRTGDWHEQYF. This sequence joins TRBV2 and TRBJ2-7; D perhaps matches TRBD2 (6 bases). Germline V gives CDR1 SNHLY, CDR2 FYNNEI. The CDR3 covers 13 residues. The V and J ends lost 9 bases and 7 bases respectively, with 19 bases between them.

The chain uses TRBV9 and TRBJ2-5; 11 bases align to TRBD2. Losses at the gene ends were 3 bases for V and 11 bases for J; bases not matched to a gene: 18. The CDR3 spans 17 residues. CDR1 is SGDLS and CDR2 is YYNGEE in the germline V gene. CDR3 loop: CASSDRLGSGGAGEQYF. Here the CDR3 DNA reads TGTGCCAGCAGCGACCGTTTAGGTAGCGGGGGGGCTGGTGAGCAGTACTTC.

This clonotype was detected only a few times. The J gene is TRBJ1-5, the V gene TRBV2; D unclear. CDR1 is SNHLY, CDR2 FYNNEI, per germline. Trimming cost V 0 bases and J 0 bases, with 9 bases left between them. The CDR3 sequence is 16 residues long. The CDR3 DNA reads TGTGCCAGCAGTGAAGCGGGCAGATATAGCAATCAGCCCCAGCATTTT. Its protein is CASSEAGRYSNQPQHF.

The CDR3 DNA follows: TGCAGTGCTAGACTATACAGGGTACCTTTCCTCACTAATGAAAAACTGTTTTTT. It encodes CSARLYRVPFLTNEKLFF. V gene TRBV20-1 combines with J gene TRBJ1-4, with D possibly being TRBD1 (6 bases). The CDR3 extends over 18 amino acids. The V end was cut by 2 bases, the J end by 2 bases, with 21 bases between. Germline V CDR1 and CDR2: DFQATT, SNEGSKA (reference sequence).

V and J are TRBV20-1 and TRBJ2-1, with 14 bases lining up with TRBD2. V gave up 0 bases and J gave up 8 bases; unmatched junction bases: 9. CDR1 and CDR2 (germline): DFQATT, SNEGSKA (reference sequence). This CDR3 comprises 17 residues. CDR3: CSARDGRLAGGRDEQFF. CDR3 DNA: TGCAGTGCTAGAGATGGGCGACTAGCGGGGGGGCGAGATGAGCAGTTCTTC.

V usage is TRBV6-5 and J usage is TRBJ2-1; D might be TRBD2 (5 bases). Trimming removed 0 bases from V and 10 bases from J, with 16 bases in between. Germline V gene lookup returns CDR1 MNHEY and CDR2 SVGAGI. The length of the CDR3 is 15 residues. The CDR3 DNA reads TGTGCCAGCAGTTACTCGATAGCTAGCTCTTGGGAGCAGTTCTTC. It specifies CASSYSIASSWEQFF.

Concerning this clonotype: The junction shows a germline mismatch at one end, possibly a read error. The rearrangement joins TRBV7-9 to TRBJ2-3; 12 nucleotides agree with TRBD2. Germline loops: CDR1 SEHNR, CDR2 FQNEAQ (reference sequence). There are 19 residues in the CDR3. CDR3 nucleotides: TGTGCCAGCAGCTTATCGGGACTAGCGGGCCTCGCACACACATATACGCAGTATTTT. The encoded protein is CASSLSGLAGLAHTYTQYF.

V usage is TRBV5-1 and J usage is TRBJ1-1, with D possibly TRBD1 on 6 matching bases. CDR3 length: 14 amino acids. Germline V CDR1 and CDR2: SGHRS, YFSETQ. The V and J ends lost 5 bases and 3 bases respectively, with 14 bases between them. CDR3 coding DNA: TGCGCCAGCAGAGGAAACAGGGCGGACACTGAAGCTTTCTTT. Its protein is CASRGNRADTEAFF. Together with reference TRBV5-1 and TRBJ1-1, the CDR3 gives the full variable domain: KAGVTQTPRYLIKTRGQQVTLSCSPISGHRSVSWYQQTPGQGLQFLFEYFSETQRNKGNFPGRFSGRQFSNSRSEMNVSTLELGDSALYLCASRGNRADTEAFFGQGTRLTVV.

This chain uses TRBV29-1 with TRBJ1-1; TRBD1 is a possible D gene (5 bases). The CDR3 runs 13 residues. V lost 4 bases, J lost 4 bases, and 13 bases lay in between. Germline CDR1 and CDR2: SQVTM and ANQGSEA. In DNA form, the CDR3 reads TGCAGCGTTGCTTGGGGGGTCCGCACTGAAGCTTTCTTT. Translation: CSVAWGVRTEAFF.

This clonotype was counted a few times. This chain uses TRBV12-3 or TRBV12-4 with TRBJ2-7, with D possibly TRBD1 on 6 matching bases. The length of the CDR3 is 14 residues. V lost 7 bases to trimming and J lost 4 bases, with 17 bases between them. CDR3 sequence (DNA): TGTGCCAGCACTAAAGACAGGCCTGAGTACGAGCAGTACTTC. Amino acid sequence: CASTKDRPEYEQYF.

This clonotype has more than one count but fewer than ten. The genes are TRBV20-1 and TRBJ2-7, with 9 nucleotides matching TRBD2. CDR3 length equals 14 residues. The ends lost 5 bases at V and 2 bases at J; junction bases unmatched: 7. Germline V gene data show CDR1 as DFQATT and CDR2 as SNEGSKA (reference sequence). The CDR3: CSAYSGSGPYEQYF. CDR3 nucleotides: TGCAGTGCTTATAGCGGGAGCGGCCCCTACGAGCAGTACTTC.

The CDR3 protein is CATSGTYSYEQYF. The CDR3 nucleotides are TGTGCCACCTCAGGCACTTACTCCTACGAGCAGTACTTC. The genes are TRBV28 and TRBJ2-7; no clear D gene. Germline CDR1 reads MDHEN; CDR2 reads SYDVKM. V lost 10 bases and J lost 0, with 13 bases in between. CDR3 length equals 13 residues.

The rearrangement links TRBV4-1 to TRBJ2-1; no definite D call. This CDR3 has 14 amino acids. With 1 base removed from V and 4 bases from J, the gap between germline ends came to 8 bases. Germline V CDR1 and CDR2: MGHRA, YSYEKL. The chain's CDR3 is CASSQGAPYNEQFF. For the CDR3, the DNA is TGCGCCAGCAGCCAAGGGGCACCTTACAATGAGCAGTTCTTC.

This clonotype was seen more than once but under ten times. CDR3 nucleotide sequence: TGTGCCAGCAGCCACCGACTAGCGGGAGTGGTGGATACGCAGTATTTT. Protein product: CASSHRLAGVVDTQYF. This chain links TRBV27 with TRBJ2-3, with 12 bases matching TRBD2. The germline CDR1 and CDR2 sequences are MNHEY and SMNVEV (reference sequence). The CDR3 length is 16 residues. After removal of 6 bases from V and 6 bases from J, the junction contained 10 bases not matched to a gene.

In regard to this clonotype: An end of the junction does not agree with germline; a read error may underlie this. The chain joins TRBV13 to TRBJ2-5; D uncertain. Germline V gene lookup returns CDR1 PRHDT and CDR2 FYEKMQ (reference sequence). The CDR3 loop spans 11 amino acids. The CDR3 coding sequence is TGTGCCGGCAGCTTGACTGAGACCCAGTACTTC. Protein sequence: CAGSLTETQYF.

There are a few counts of this clonotype. V is TRBV11-2 and J is TRBJ2-1, with D perhaps matching TRBD2 (6 bases). Trimming took off 4 bases at V and 2 bases at J, with 15 bases between the two ends. Germline CDR1 SGHAT, CDR2 FQNNGV. The CDR3 runs 16 residues. The DNA of the CDR3 is TGTGCCAGCAGCTCGCTACCGGGAGAGACCTACAATGAGCAGTTCTTC. Translation: CASSSLPGETYNEQFF.

The chain recombines TRBV27 with TRBJ2-7, with D hard to call. The J call may not be correct, given that the DNA end is closer to TRBJ2-5. There are 14 residues in the CDR3. Germline lookup yields CDR1 MNHEY and CDR2 SMNVEV (reference sequence). The CDR3 DNA sequence: TGTGCCAGCAGGCCCCCCGGGCAATGGGAGACCCAGTACTTC. Its translation is CASRPPGQWETQYF.

This clonotype appeared a few times. The rearrangement links TRBV28 to TRBJ1-5; D perhaps matches TRBD1 (6 bases). The CDR3 sequence is 18 residues long. The germline gives CDR1 MDHEN, CDR2 SYDVKM. The V gene lost 5 bases and the J gene lost 0 bases, with 20 bases spanning the gap. CDR3 sequence: CASSPWQSGGYSNQPQHF. The CDR3 DNA reads as TGTGCCAGCAGTCCCTGGCAGAGTGGGGGCTATAGCAATCAGCCCCAGCATTTT.

J is TRBJ2-5 and V is TRBV28, with D possibly matching TRBD2 (6 bases). Trimming pared 1 base from V and 4 bases from J, leaving 16 bases between. The CDR3 is 16 residues long. Germline assignment: CDR1 MDHEN and CDR2 SYDVKM. The CDR3 protein is CASSLLRGARRETQYF. CDR3 DNA: TGTGCCAGCAGTTTATTGCGGGGAGCACGCAGAGAGACCCAGTACTTC.

This clonotype was observed a few times. The chain links TRBV24-1 to TRBJ2-5; D unclear. Trimming cost V 3 bases and J 4 bases, with 14 bases left between them. Looked up from germline, CDR1 is KGHDR and CDR2 is SFDVKD. The CDR3 runs 15 residues. The CDR3 DNA reads as TGTGCCACCAGTGATGGCCGAAGCAGGAGAGAGACCCAGTACTTC. This translates into CATSDGRSRRETQYF.

The rearrangement uses TRBV27 and TRBJ2-7; 10 bases align to TRBD2. CDR1 and CDR2 from the germline V gene are MNHEY and SMNVEV (reference sequence). J was trimmed by 1 base and V by 3 bases; bases with no gene match: 18. The CDR3 consists of 20 residues. The CDR3 loop reads CASSFSGRAHSGFKSYEQYF. In DNA, the CDR3 is TGTGCCAGCAGTTTCAGCGGGAGGGCTCACTCGGGATTCAAGTCCTACGAGCAGTACTTC.

This clonotype was seen more than once but under ten times. The chain employs TRBV24-1 and TRBJ2-1; the D is unclear. Looked up from germline, CDR1 is KGHDR and CDR2 is SFDVKD. The CDR3 contains 13 residues. Trimming took off 3 bases at V and 5 bases at J, with 7 bases between the two ends. The CDR3 loop reads CATSDTVNNEQFF. For the CDR3, the DNA is TGTGCCACCAGTGATACTGTCAACAATGAGCAGTTCTTC.

This chain links TRBV5-1 with TRBJ2-1; no reliable D call. Germline V CDR1 and CDR2: SGHRS, YFSETQ. This CDR3 contains 16 residues. V shed 4 bases and J shed 1 base, with 15 bases lying between them. The CDR3 loop is CASSLSYPPSYNEQFF. Written as DNA, the CDR3 is TGCGCCAGCAGCCTGAGCTATCCTCCGTCCTACAATGAGCAGTTCTTC.

This clonotype was detected a few times. V and J are TRBV4-1 and TRBJ2-5, with D possibly TRBD2 on 6 matching bases. Germline V gene data show CDR1 as MGHRA and CDR2 as YSYEKL. V was shortened by 0 bases and J by 5 bases, with 16 bases between the two germline ends. The CDR3 spans 16 residues. The DNA for the CDR3 is TGCGCCAGCAGCCAAGAGACGGGAGCTTTTGGTGAGACCCAGTACTTC. Its translation: CASSQETGAFGETQYF.

V is TRBV20-1 and J is TRBJ2-1; 7 bases align to TRBD2. The DNA matches TRBJ2-7 better at its end, which makes the J call doubtful. The CDR3 extends over 16 amino acids. CDR1 is DFQATT and CDR2 is SNEGSKA in the germline V gene (reference sequence). The CDR3 bases are TGCAGTGCTAGAGAAAGGCTAGCGGTTCTATACAATGAGCAGTACTTC. This gives the protein CSARERLAVLYNEQYF.

This clonotype was recorded a few times. The gene calls are TRBV28 and TRBJ2-7, with 9 bases that match TRBD2. Germline V lookup: CDR1 MDHEN, CDR2 SYDVKM. V gave up 5 bases and J gave up 2 bases; unmatched junction bases: 7. The CDR3 totals 15 residues. CDR3 loop: CASSQIAGVTYEQYF. CDR3 nucleotide sequence: TGTGCCAGCAGTCAAATAGCGGGAGTAACCTACGAGCAGTACTTC. Together with reference TRBV28 and TRBJ2-7, the CDR3 gives the full variable domain: DVKVTQSSRYLVKRTGEKVFLECVQDMDHENMFWYRQDPGLGLRLIYFSYDVKMKEKGDIPEGYSVSREKKERFSLILESASTNQTSMYLCASSQIAGVTYEQYFGPGTRLTVT.